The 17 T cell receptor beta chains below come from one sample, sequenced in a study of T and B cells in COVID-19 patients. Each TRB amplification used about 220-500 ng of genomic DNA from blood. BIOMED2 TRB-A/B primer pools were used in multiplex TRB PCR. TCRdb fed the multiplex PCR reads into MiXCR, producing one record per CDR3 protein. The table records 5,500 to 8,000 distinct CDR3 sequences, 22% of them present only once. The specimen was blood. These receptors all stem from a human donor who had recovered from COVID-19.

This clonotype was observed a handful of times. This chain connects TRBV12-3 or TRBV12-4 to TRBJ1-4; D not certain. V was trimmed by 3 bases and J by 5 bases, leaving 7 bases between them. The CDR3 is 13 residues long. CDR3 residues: CASSFQENEKLFF. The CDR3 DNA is TGTGCCAGCAGTTTCCAGGAAAATGAAAAACTGTTTTTT.

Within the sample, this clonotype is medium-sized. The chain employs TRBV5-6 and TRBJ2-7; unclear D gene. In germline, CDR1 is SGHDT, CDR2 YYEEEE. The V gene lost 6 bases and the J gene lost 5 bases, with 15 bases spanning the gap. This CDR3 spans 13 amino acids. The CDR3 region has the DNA TGTGCCAGCAACATTATTACTACGGACGAGCAGTACTTC. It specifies CASNIITTDEQYF.

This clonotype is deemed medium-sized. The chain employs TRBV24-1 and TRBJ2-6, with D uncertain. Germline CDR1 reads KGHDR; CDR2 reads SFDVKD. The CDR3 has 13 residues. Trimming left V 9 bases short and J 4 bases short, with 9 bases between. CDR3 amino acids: CATGNSGANVLTF. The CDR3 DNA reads TGTGCCACCGGTAATAGCGGGGCCAACGTCCTGACTTTC.

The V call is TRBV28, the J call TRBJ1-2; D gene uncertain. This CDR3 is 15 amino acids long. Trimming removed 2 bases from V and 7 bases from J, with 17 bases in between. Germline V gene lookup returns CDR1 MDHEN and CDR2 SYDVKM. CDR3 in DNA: TGTGCCAGCAGTTTACCCCTCTTCTCGGGTGGTGGCTACACCTTC. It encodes CASSLPLFSGGGYTF.

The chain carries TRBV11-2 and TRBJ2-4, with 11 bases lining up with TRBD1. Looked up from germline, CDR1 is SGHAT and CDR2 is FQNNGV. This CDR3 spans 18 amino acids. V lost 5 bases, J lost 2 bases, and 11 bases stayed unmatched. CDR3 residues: CASSLPRGTGGPKNIQYF. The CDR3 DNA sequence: TGTGCCAGCAGCCTCCCCCGGGGGACAGGGGGTCCCAAAAACATTCAGTACTTC. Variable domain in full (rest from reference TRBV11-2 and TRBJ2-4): EAGVAQSPRYKIIEKRQSVAFWCNPISGHATLYWYQQILGQGPKLLIQFQNNGVVDDSQLPKDRFSAERLKGVDSTLKIQPAKLEDSAVYLCASSLPRGTGGPKNIQYFGAGTRLSVL.

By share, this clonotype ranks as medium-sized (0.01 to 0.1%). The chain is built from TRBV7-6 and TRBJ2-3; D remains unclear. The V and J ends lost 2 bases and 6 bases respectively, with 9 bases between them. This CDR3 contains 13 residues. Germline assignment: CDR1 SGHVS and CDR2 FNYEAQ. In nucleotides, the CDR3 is TGTGCCAGCAGCTTATCTTACCAGGATACGCAGTATTTT. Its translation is CASSLSYQDTQYF.

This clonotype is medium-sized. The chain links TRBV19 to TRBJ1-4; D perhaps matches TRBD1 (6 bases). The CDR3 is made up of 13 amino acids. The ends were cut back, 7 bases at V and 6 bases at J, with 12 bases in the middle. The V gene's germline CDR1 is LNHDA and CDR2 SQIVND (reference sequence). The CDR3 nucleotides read TGTGCCAGTAAGGCAGGGGTTCATGAAAAACTGTTTTTT. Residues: CASKAGVHEKLFF.

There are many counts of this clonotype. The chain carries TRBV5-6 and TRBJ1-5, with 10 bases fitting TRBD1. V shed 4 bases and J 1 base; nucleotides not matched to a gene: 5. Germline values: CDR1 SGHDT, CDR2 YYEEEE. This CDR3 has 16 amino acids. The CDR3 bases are TGTGCCAGCAGCGGGAGGGACAGGGGAAGCAATCAGCCCCAGCATTTT. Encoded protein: CASSGRDRGSNQPQHF.

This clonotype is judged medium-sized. The CDR3 nucleotides read TGTGCCAGGGACAGGGGGCCTTTTCGCTCGTCCTATAATTCACCCCTCCACTTT. It encodes CARDRGPFRSSYNSPLHF. The V and J genes are TRBV5-5 and TRBJ1-6; 11 bases line up with TRBD1. There are 18 residues in the CDR3. Germline V CDR1 and CDR2: SGHKS, YYEKEE (reference sequence). V gave up 8 bases and J gave up 1 base; unmatched junction bases: 11. Looking up the rest from reference TRBV5-5 and TRBJ1-6 gives the full variable domain: DAGVTQSPTHLIKTRGQQVTLRCSPISGHKSVSWYQQVLGQGPQFIFQYYEKEERGRGNFPDRFSARQFPNYSSELNVNALLLGDSALYLCARDRGPFRSSYNSPLHFGNGTRLTVT.

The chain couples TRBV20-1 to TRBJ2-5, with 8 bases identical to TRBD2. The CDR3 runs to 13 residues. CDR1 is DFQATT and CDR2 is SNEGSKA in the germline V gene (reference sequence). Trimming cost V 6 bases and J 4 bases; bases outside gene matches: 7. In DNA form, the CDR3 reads TGCAGTGCCGCGGGACTAGGGGGAGAGACCCAGTACTTC. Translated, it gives CSAAGLGGETQYF.

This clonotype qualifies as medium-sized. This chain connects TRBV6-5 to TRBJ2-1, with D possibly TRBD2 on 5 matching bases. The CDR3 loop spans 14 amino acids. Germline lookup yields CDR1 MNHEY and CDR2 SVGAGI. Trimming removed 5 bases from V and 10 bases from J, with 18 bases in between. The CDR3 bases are TGTGCCAGCAGTGAAACGACCGGGAAGTCCGAGCAGTTCTTC. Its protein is CASSETTGKSEQFF.

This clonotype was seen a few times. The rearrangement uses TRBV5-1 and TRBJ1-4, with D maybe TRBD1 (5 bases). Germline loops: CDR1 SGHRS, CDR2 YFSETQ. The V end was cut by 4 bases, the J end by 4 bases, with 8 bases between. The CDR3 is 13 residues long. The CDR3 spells CASSADSNEKLFF. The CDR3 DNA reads TGCGCCAGCAGCGCCGACAGTAATGAAAAACTGTTTTTT.

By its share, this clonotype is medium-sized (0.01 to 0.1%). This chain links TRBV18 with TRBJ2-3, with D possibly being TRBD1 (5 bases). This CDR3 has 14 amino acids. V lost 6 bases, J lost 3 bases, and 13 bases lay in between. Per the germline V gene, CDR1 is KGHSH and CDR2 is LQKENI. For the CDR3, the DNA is TGTGCCAGCTCCCGCAGGGATCGGACAGATACGCAGTATTTT. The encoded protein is CASSRRDRTDTQYF.

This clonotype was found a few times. CDR3 in DNA: TGTGCCAGCAGCTCCTTCGCGACTAGCGGGGGGGCAGATACGCAGTATTTT. Translated, it gives CASSSFATSGGADTQYF. The chain is built from TRBV5-6 and TRBJ2-3, with TRBD2 matching over 14 bases. Trimming removed 3 bases from V and 4 bases from J; junction bases left unmatched: 7. This CDR3 region has 17 residues. Germline-derived CDR1 and CDR2 are SGHDT and YYEEEE.

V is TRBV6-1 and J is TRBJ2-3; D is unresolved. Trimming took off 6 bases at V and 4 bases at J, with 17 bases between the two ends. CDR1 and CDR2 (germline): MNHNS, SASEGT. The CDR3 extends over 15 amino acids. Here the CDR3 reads CASSRLAISADTQYF. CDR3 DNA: TGTGCCAGCAGCCGGTTGGCCATTTCCGCAGATACGCAGTATTTT.

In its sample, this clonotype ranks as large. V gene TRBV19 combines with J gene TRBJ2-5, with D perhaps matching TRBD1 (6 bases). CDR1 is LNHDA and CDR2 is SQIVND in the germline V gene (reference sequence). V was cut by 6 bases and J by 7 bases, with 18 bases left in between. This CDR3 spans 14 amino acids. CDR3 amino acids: CASRPSGERGTQYF. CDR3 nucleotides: TGTGCCAGTAGGCCCTCAGGGGAACGGGGGACCCAGTACTTC.

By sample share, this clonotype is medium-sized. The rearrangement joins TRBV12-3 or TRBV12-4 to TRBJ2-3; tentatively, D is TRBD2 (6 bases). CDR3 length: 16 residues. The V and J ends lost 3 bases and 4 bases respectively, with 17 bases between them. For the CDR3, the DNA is TGTGCCAGCAGTTTTAGGCACGGCGGGGAGGCAGATACGCAGTATTTT. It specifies CASSFRHGGEADTQYF.